This TCR beta chain was observed in a study of CD8 T cells in Susac syndrome. Study-level background: Among the Susac syndrome patients sequenced, about 6 had active disease and eight or nine were in remission.

Overall study findings and caveats: None of the CD4+ T cell repertoires in Susac syndrome showed clonal expansion.

In germline, CDR1 is DFQATT, CDR2 SNEGSKA (reference sequence). The CDR3 has 14 residues. Germline trimming cut 1 base from V and 4 bases from J; bases unmatched to any gene: 3. Reverse transcription of roughly 0.45 to 1 ug RNA was carried out with random hexamers. TCRdb independently ran MiXCR on the immunoSEQ multiplex PCR reads; one entry per CDR3 protein. The table shows about 94,000 distinct CDR3 sequences, with 85% to 95% occurring only once. The authors carried out high-throughput sequencing of TCR beta. They applied it to CD8+ and CD4+ T cells obtained from blood. FACS was used to enrich TEMRA cells, whereas the CD8+ and CD4+ T cells were obtained by negative isolation. Notes on this clonotype: Its antigen is still unknown.

The V gene is TRBV20-1, the J gene TRBJ1-3, with TRBD1 matching over 8 bases. The source of this sequence is a human donor with Susac syndrome. Sequencing was done on a sample of CD4+ T cells from PBMCs. The CDR3 loop reads CSARGTGIGNTIYF. CDR3 DNA: TGCAGTGCTAGAGGGACAGGGATCGGAAACACCATATATTTT.